The 18 T cell receptor beta chains listed next were all sequenced from one sample in a study of cytomegalovirus exposure and HLA in healthy donors. The PCR ran on 60 Vbeta and 13 Jbeta primers. Assay used: immunoSEQ multiplex PCR; TCRdb lists only in-frame clones, some missing. This table has about 160,000 clones, roughly 70% appearing once. Source material: PBMCs. The receptor set was obtained from a man aged 40-55 years in good health and CMV-seropositive.

The rearrangement links TRBV5-1 to TRBJ1-2, with D maybe TRBD1 (6 bases). This CDR3 is built from 14 residues. Germline CDR1 and CDR2: SGHRS and YFSETQ. V dropped 2 bases and J dropped 2 bases, with 10 bases sitting between them. CDR3 coding DNA: TGCGCCAGCAGCTTCTACAGGGAAAACTATGGCTACACCTTC. This gives the protein CASSFYRENYGYTF.

The chain links TRBV30 to TRBJ1-4, with a weak D call TRBD1 (5 bases). This CDR3 region has 13 residues. Trimming removed 1 base at V and 4 bases at J, with 7 bases between. Germline loops: CDR1 GTSNPN, CDR2 SVGIG (reference sequence). In DNA, the CDR3 is TGTGCCTGGAGTGAACAGGTTAATGAAAAACTGTTTTTT. Residues: CAWSEQVNEKLFF.

The chain carries TRBV7-3 and TRBJ1-5; D may be TRBD1 (6 bases). Germline CDR1 is SGHTA and CDR2 is FQGTGA. The CDR3 has 13 amino acids. Trimming pared 2 bases from V and 7 bases from J, leaving 9 bases between. CDR3 nucleotide sequence: TGTGCCAGCAGCTTAGAGGGGGGGCAGCCCCAGCATTTT. This sequence encodes CASSLEGGQPQHF.

V and J are TRBV19 and TRBJ1-1; D perhaps matches TRBD1 (6 bases). V was pared by 5 bases and J by 1 base, with 14 bases between. The CDR3 covers 15 residues. The germline gives CDR1 LNHDA, CDR2 SQIVND (reference sequence). The CDR3 DNA follows: TGTGCCAGTAGTTTCGGACAGCACCGGAACACTGAAGCTTTCTTT. Its protein product is CASSFGQHRNTEAFF.

The chain joins TRBV5-6 to TRBJ1-5; possible D gene TRBD1, 6 bases. The V end lost 4 bases, the J end lost 4 bases, and 18 bases lay between the germline ends. The CDR3 has 16 amino acids. Germline V gene sequence: CDR1 SGHDT, CDR2 YYEEEE. As DNA, the CDR3 is TGTGCCAGCAGCCGGTGGGCTGGGGGCAAGAATCAGCCCCAGCATTTT. Its translation is CASSRWAGGKNQPQHF. The full variable domain, its missing parts supplied by reference TRBV5-6 and TRBJ1-5, is DAGVTQSPTHLIKTRGQQVTLRCSPKSGHDTVSWYQQALGQGPQFIFQYYEEEERQRGNFPDRFSGHQFPNYSSELNVNALLLGDSALYLCASSRWAGGKNQPQHFGDGTRLSIL.

The genes are TRBV30 and TRBJ1-1; 10 bases match TRBD1. The CDR3 runs 16 residues. The J segment lost 0 bases and the V segment lost 3 bases, leaving 7 bases of the junction unmatched. CDR1 GTSNPN and CDR2 SVGIG come from the germline V gene (reference sequence). CDR3 nucleotides: TGTGCCTGGAGCGACGACAGGGGGCGACTGAACACTGAAGCTTTCTTT. It codes for CAWSDDRGRLNTEAFF.

There are a few counts of this clone. The chain links TRBV6-4 to TRBJ1-4, with 7 positions matching TRBD1. CDR1 and CDR2 from the germline V gene are MRHNA and SNTAGT. This CDR3 is built from 15 residues. Unmatched junction bases numbered 12, after V lost 6 bases and J lost 8 bases. CDR3 sequence reads: CASSPGRGNQEKLFF. CDR3 DNA sequence: TGTGCCAGCAGCCCCGGCAGGGGGAATCAGGAAAAACTGTTTTTT.

The chain joins TRBV12-5 to TRBJ2-4; D gene ambiguous. V was shortened by 8 bases and J by 0 bases, with 8 bases between the two germline ends. The CDR3 has 13 amino acids. Looked up from germline, CDR1 is LGHNT and CDR2 is FRNRAP. CDR3: CASTDLAKNIQYF. In DNA form, the CDR3 reads TGTGCTAGTACAGATCTAGCCAAAAACATTCAGTACTTC.

This clone was picked up one time. The rearrangement uses TRBV2 and TRBJ2-7, with D perhaps matching TRBD2 (6 bases). CDR3 length: 13 residues. V was shortened by 9 bases and J by 3 bases, with 15 bases between the two germline ends. Germline V gene sequence: CDR1 SNHLY, CDR2 FYNNEI. CDR3 amino acids: CARGSGVGYEQYF. DNA for the CDR3: TGTGCCAGAGGGTCGGGGGTCGGCTACGAGCAGTACTTC.

J is TRBJ1-1 and V is TRBV2; D uncertain. Germline V gene data show CDR1 as SNHLY and CDR2 as FYNNEI. CDR3 length: 13 residues. Trimming removed 4 bases from V and 1 base from J, with 7 bases in between. In nucleotides, the CDR3 is TGTGCCAGCAGTGGATCCAGGAACACTGAAGCTTTCTTT. Translated, it gives CASSGSRNTEAFF.

A single count supports this clone. The chain links TRBV29-1 to TRBJ1-2; tentatively, D is TRBD1 (6 bases). V lost 3 bases and J lost 4, with 15 bases in between. Germline CDR1 is SQVTM and CDR2 is ANQGSEA. The CDR3 totals 14 residues. The CDR3 here is CSVDARGPGYGYTF. The CDR3, as DNA: TGCAGCGTTGACGCGCGGGGGCCAGGCTATGGCTACACCTTC.

The chain employs TRBV30 and TRBJ2-7; D gene unclear. The CDR3 length is 13 residues. CDR1 and CDR2 from the germline V gene are GTSNPN and SVGIG (reference sequence). Trimming removed 1 base at V and 2 bases at J, with 9 bases between. The CDR3 sequence is CAWSEQNAYEQYF. CDR3 nucleotide sequence: TGTGCCTGGAGTGAACAGAACGCCTACGAGCAGTACTTC.

The genes are TRBV19 and TRBJ1-6; D is uncertain. The length of the CDR3 is 15 residues. With 6 bases removed from V and 7 bases from J, the gap between germline ends came to 16 bases. Germline-derived CDR1 and CDR2 are LNHDA and SQIVND (reference sequence). The DNA for the CDR3 is TGTGCCAGTAGCCTCGGGAAAGGCTTAAATTCACCCCTCCACTTT. Translation gives CASSLGKGLNSPLHF.

This clone was found a few times. The chain employs TRBV2 and TRBJ1-6, with TRBD1 matching over 8 bases. CDR3 length: 15 residues. Germline V gene lookup returns CDR1 SNHLY and CDR2 FYNNEI. V dropped 7 bases and J dropped 7; count of bases not matched to a gene: 9. DNA of the CDR3: TGTGCCAGCACGGGCTGGACAGGGTTGAATTCACCCCTCCACTTT. Protein sequence: CASTGWTGLNSPLHF.

The V and J genes are TRBV4-1 and TRBJ1-4, with D possibly being TRBD1 (5 bases). This CDR3 is built from 15 residues. Germline V gene data show CDR1 as MGHRA and CDR2 as YSYEKL. Trimming cost V 4 bases and J 0 bases, with 9 bases left between them. CDR3 nucleotides: TGCGCCAGCAGCCGTGTGGACACAACTAATGAAAAACTGTTTTTT. It is translated as CASSRVDTTNEKLFF.

The genes are TRBV28 and TRBJ2-1; D perhaps matches TRBD1 (6 bases). Trimming took off 3 bases at V and 6 bases at J, with 18 bases between the two ends. The length of the CDR3 is 16 residues. In germline, CDR1 is MDHEN, CDR2 SYDVKM. The CDR3 coding sequence is TGTGCCAGCAGTTTGTTCGTGGACAGCGGATTCAATGAGCAGTTCTTC. Amino acids: CASSLFVDSGFNEQFF.

The rearrangement uses TRBV19 and TRBJ1-5; 7 bases fit TRBD1. The germline V gene encodes CDR1 LNHDA and CDR2 SQIVND (reference sequence). This CDR3 contains 15 residues. With V trimmed by 6 bases and J by 7 bases, 12 bases remained unmatched. This CDR3 is CASSEGQWLWQPQHF. Here the CDR3 DNA reads TGTGCCAGTAGCGAGGGACAGTGGTTGTGGCAGCCCCAGCATTTT.

This chain joins TRBV9 and TRBJ2-3; D possibly corresponds to TRBD1 (6 bases). The CDR3 consists of 15 residues. V was clipped by 3 bases and J by 0 bases, with 11 bases between them. Germline values: CDR1 SGDLS, CDR2 YYNGEE. The CDR3 nucleotides are TGTGCCAGCAGCGCCAGGGGTTTTAGCACAGATACGCAGTATTTT. Its translation is CASSARGFSTDTQYF. The full variable domain, its missing parts supplied by reference TRBV9 and TRBJ2-3, is DSGVTQTPKHLITATGQRVTLRCSPRSGDLSVYWYQQSLDQGLQFLIQYYNGEERAKGNILERFSAQQFPDLHSELNLSSLELGDSALYFCASSARGFSTDTQYFGPGTRLTVL.